These T cell receptor beta chains were read from a single sample in a study of T cell responses to AZD1222 COVID-19 vaccine. Data came from immunoSEQ multiplex PCR; TCRdb stores just in-frame clones and leaves some out. The sample has 150,000 to 160,000 clones, roughly nine tenths seen once; the top ten hold approximately 5.1%. The sample here was peripheral blood, taken on day 0 of MenACWY control vaccination. Receptors were obtained from an adult in good health. Both conserved end residues are part of each CDR3. The order of the fields is clone size, V gene, D gene, J gene, CDR3 DNA, CDR3 protein. A D gene is named only where the DNA matches it firmly. Rows give clone size only sometimes, using once, few, many, or a class for an expanded clone.

.	TRBV5-4	.	TRBJ2-5	TGTGCCAGCAGCTTGGGGGGGACCCAAGAGACCCAGTACTTC	CASSLGGTQETQYF
once	TRBV3-1/TRBV3-2	TRBD2	TRBJ2-2	TGTGCCAGCAGACCCCGAGGGCGGGGGAGTGCCGGGGAGCTGTTTTTT	CASRPRGRGSAGELFF
.	TRBV29-1	.	TRBJ2-2	TGCAGCGTTTTGGGCCGAAACACCGGGGAGCTGTTTTTT	CSVLGRNTGELFF
.	TRBV5-1	.	TRBJ1-5	TGCGCCAGCAGCCCCAACGGGGGAGGCAATCAGCCCCAGCATTTT	CASSPNGGGNQPQHF
.	TRBV11-2	TRBD1	TRBJ2-1	TGTGCCAGCAGCCCGAACAGGGGGAGGTACAATGAGCAGTTCTTC	CASSPNRGRYNEQFF
few	TRBV21-1	.	TRBJ1-1	TGTGCCAGCAGCATTATGACAGGGAGACTTAACACTGAAGCTTTCTTT	CASSIMTGRLNTEAFF
.	TRBV19	.	TRBJ2-3	TGTGCCAGTAGTTTCCCAGGGAATACGCAGTATTTT	CASSFPGNTQYF
few	TRBV5-1	TRBD1	TRBJ2-5	TGCGCCAGCAGTGGAGGGACAGGGGGCTACCAAGAGACCCAGTACTTC	CASSGGTGGYQETQYF
.	TRBV3-1/TRBV3-2	TRBD1	TRBJ1-5	TGTGCCAGCAGCCAAGGGGACAGGGGGGCTCAGCCCCAGCATTTT	CASSQGDRGAQPQHF
.	TRBV24-1	TRBD1	TRBJ1-1	TGTGCCACCAGTGATACAGGGGGGAACACTGAAGCTTTCTTT	CATSDTGGNTEAFF